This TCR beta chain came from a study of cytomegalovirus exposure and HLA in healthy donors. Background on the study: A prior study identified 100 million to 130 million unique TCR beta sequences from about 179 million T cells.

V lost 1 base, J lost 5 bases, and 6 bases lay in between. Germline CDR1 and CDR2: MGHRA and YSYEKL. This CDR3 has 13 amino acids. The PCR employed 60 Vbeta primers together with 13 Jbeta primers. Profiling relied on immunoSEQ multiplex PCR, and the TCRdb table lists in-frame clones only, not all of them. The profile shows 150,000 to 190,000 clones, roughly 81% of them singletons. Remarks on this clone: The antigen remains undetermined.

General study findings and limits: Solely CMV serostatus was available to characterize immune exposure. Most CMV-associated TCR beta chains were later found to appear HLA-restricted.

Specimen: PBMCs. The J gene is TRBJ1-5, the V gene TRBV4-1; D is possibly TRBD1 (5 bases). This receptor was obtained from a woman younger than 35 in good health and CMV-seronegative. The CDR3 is CASSQAGDQPQHF. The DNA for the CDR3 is TGCGCCAGCAGCCAAGCGGGGGATCAGCCCCAGCATTTT.